The 5 T cell receptor beta chains below were found in one sample sequenced in a study of T-cell memory formation after mild COVID-19. MiXCR, run by TCRdb on the 5' RACE reads, gives a single entry per CDR3 protein. The sample records 140,000 or so distinct CDR3 sequences, about 6% being singletons. The sequenced sample was PBMCs or a T cell subset sorted from them (not recorded which). Receptors originate from an adult woman who had mild COVID-19 (a few samples of this study predate the infection). Cell type and time point are not known.

This clonotype was counted a few times. The chain combines TRBV7-9 with TRBJ1-2; D is unclear. The CDR3 covers 13 residues. Per germline, CDR1 SEHNR and CDR2 FQNEAQ (reference sequence). V lost 5 bases to trimming and J lost 8 bases, with 15 bases between them. The DNA of the CDR3 is TGTGCCAGCAGCGCGCGAGGTTCTGGCGGCTACACCTTC. This encodes CASSARGSGGYTF.

This clonotype was detected ten times or more. The V gene is TRBV9, the J gene TRBJ1-4; D unclear. The CDR3 contains 15 residues. Looked up from germline, CDR1 is SGDLS and CDR2 is YYNGEE. The V and J ends lost 0 bases and 8 bases respectively, with 14 bases between them. The DNA for the CDR3 is TGTGCCAGCAGCGTAGCGGGAGGGAACGGAGAAAAACTGTTTTTT. Amino acids: CASSVAGGNGEKLFF.

This chain joins TRBV7-2 and TRBJ1-2; D is unresolved. The germline CDR1 and CDR2 sequences are SGHTA and FQGNSA. This CDR3 has 13 amino acids. Trimming cost V 3 bases and J 8 bases, with 13 bases left between them. The CDR3 reads CASSLTGVEGYTF. CDR3 bases: TGTGCCAGCAGCTTGACGGGAGTGGAAGGCTACACCTTC.

The chain employs TRBV12-3 or TRBV12-4 and TRBJ1-6; 7 bases are a match to TRBD1. Germline trimming cut 5 bases from V and 7 bases from J; bases unmatched to any gene: 8. The CDR3 extends over 15 amino acids. CDR3 sequence: CASSSPGTANSPLHF. The CDR3, as DNA: TGTGCCAGCAGTAGTCCCGGGACAGCAAATTCACCCCTCCACTTT.

This clonotype showed up many times. The rearrangement joins TRBV9 to TRBJ2-5; 9 bases agree with TRBD2. The CDR3 runs 16 residues. V was clipped by 0 bases and J by 5 bases; unmatched bases: 8. Germline V CDR1 and CDR2: SGDLS, YYNGEE. The CDR3 protein is CASSVDRGLAYETQYF. The CDR3 DNA reads TGTGCCAGCAGCGTAGACCGTGGACTAGCGTACGAGACCCAGTACTTC.